This T cell receptor beta chain came from a study of OX40 agonist ivuxolimab in advanced cancers. Across the study: Patients took ivuxolimab, an agonistic anti-OX40 (CD134) antibody.

Peripheral blood came from all dose cohorts at three timepoints. Broader study findings: Mean expanded clone counts were higher in CD8+ than CD4+ T cells.

Clones were sequenced by immunoSEQ multiplex PCR, and TCRdb holds only the in-frame ones, with some missing. The top ten hold approximately 0.93% of the sample, which has some 78,000 clones, roughly 86% seen once. As regards this clone: Its specificity is unknown.

With 1 base clipped from V and 5 bases from J, the junction kept 6 bases outside the gene matches. Germline CDR1 and CDR2: SEHNR and FQNEAQ (reference sequence). CDR3 length equals 16 residues. The sequencing used CD4+ or CD8+ T cells sorted from blood, collected in a trial of the OX40 agonist ivuxolimab. This chain connects TRBV7-9 to TRBJ2-5; the match to TRBD2 covers 11 bases. This clonotype originated in an adult with an advanced solid tumor such as melanoma, head and neck, liver or kidney cancer. The CDR3 reads CASSLGMLAGGETQYF. The DNA for the CDR3 is TGTGCCAGCAGCTTAGGAATGCTAGCGGGAGGTGAGACCCAGTACTTC.